This T cell receptor (beta chain) was recorded in a study of prognosis after radiotherapy for stage I lung cancer. Study-wide context: Oligometastatic NSCLC after surgical resection of the primary tumor was present in four or five patients, while newly diagnosed primary stage I lung tumors were present in fourteen. Among more than five patients the tumors were squamous cell carcinoma, and among some 12 they were adenocarcinoma. No patient had concurrent therapy with stereotactic body radiotherapy. Study results and limitations: Medians of about 10,000 versus 6,900 showed unique TCR clone counts falling after stereotactic body radiation therapy.

Two-round multiplex PCR, the amplification method, yielded TCR beta CDR3 from genomic DNA. TRBV and TRBJ genes each had their own specific primers in first-round PCR. TCRdb called the multiplex PCR reads again in MiXCR, with one record for every CDR3 protein. The repertoire holds around 15,000 distinct CDR3 sequences, less than 55% seen once, with about two fifths in the top ten. This clonotype occurred a few times. Its matching antigen is unknown. The trim removed 6 bases at V and 4 bases at J, leaving 18 bases unmatched. CDR3 length equals 18 residues. Germline assignment: CDR1 MNHNS and CDR2 SASEGT.

This receptor was taken from a donor over 45 with non-small cell lung cancer. This chain connects TRBV6-1 to TRBJ2-3; 8 nucleotides agree with TRBD1. Material: PBMCs, obtained before or after stereotactic body radiation therapy (not recorded which). The CDR3 DNA reads as TGTGCCAGCAGCCCCTACCTTCCCAGGGGGCGTAGCGCAGATACGCAGTATTTT. Its protein is CASSPYLPRGRSADTQYF.